The following is a TCR beta chain sequence with its context. Authors' processing steps: The assay estimated nucleated cells by amplifying reference gene primers. TCRdb keeps only in-frame clones here, not all; method: immunoSEQ multiplex PCR. Clone size and V and J calls were adopted from that table, with D and trimming inferred from the DNA. The data contain a few hundred thousand clones, roughly 89% of them singletons. The CDR3 is made up of 11 amino acids. Germline lookup yields CDR1 DFQATT and CDR2 SNEGSKA (reference sequence). With 6 bases removed from V and 7 bases from J, the gap between germline ends came to 9 bases. The data originate from a study of blood T cell repertoires in COVID-19.

The clonotype was recovered from a woman between 45 and 65 years old who had been exposed to COVID-19. The sequencing input was PBMCs or T cells enriched from blood (not recorded which). The gene calls are TRBV20-1 and TRBJ2-2; no clear D. The CDR3 sequence: CSAMSVGELFF. As DNA, the CDR3 is TGCAGTGCAATGAGTGTCGGGGAGCTGTTTTTT.